This T cell receptor (beta chain) was sequenced for a study of vaccination effects on CD4 cells after COVID-19. Using immunoSEQ multiplex PCR, the repertoire was profiled, and TCRdb retains in-frame clones only, with some absent. The sample lists 26,000 or so clones, about 83% occurring once. Trimming took 0 bases from V and 4 from J, leaving 12 bases between them. Germline V gene lookup returns CDR1 LNHDA and CDR2 SQIVND (reference sequence). The CDR3 is 16 amino acids. About this clone: What it binds is not known.

Under the ViraFEST assay, PBMC were stimulated with viral peptide pools so that antigen-specific CD4+ T cells expanded. Sequencing was performed afterwards. The culture ran for 10 to 11 days, and then CD4+ T cells were isolated. Two-dose BNT162b2 or mRNA-1273 vaccination was given to participants. People in the vaccine group had not been infected with SARS-CoV-2 before, and their nucleocapsid antibodies were negative. A half-volume exchange with IL-2 medium occurred on days 3 and 7. This sequence originates from a human donor who received a COVID-19 vaccine. Some clones in this sample may be carry-over from other donors' samples. V and J are TRBV19 and TRBJ2-2; D perhaps matches TRBD2 (6 bases). The specimen was CD4+ T cells from PBMCs cultured with HCoV-NL63 spike peptides, collected after COVID-19 vaccination. CDR3 loop: CASSIEAGEPTGELFF. CDR3 bases: TGTGCCAGTAGTATAGAAGCGGGTGAGCCCACCGGGGAGCTGTTTTTT.